The rows below give T cell receptor beta chains drawn from one sample of a study of shared clonotypes between healthy human individuals. Clones were sequenced by immunoSEQ multiplex PCR, and TCRdb holds only the in-frame ones, with some missing. The sample consists of 2 million to 2.5 million clones, nearly 97% of them appearing once. Sample: naive CD4+ T cells sorted from blood. The receptors were gathered from a man in his late teens or twenties in good health. The conserved cysteine and the conserved F or W are not part of the CDR3 here. Fields, in order: V gene, J gene, CDR3 protein.

V: TRBV5-4; J: TRBJ2-5; CDR3: ASSLGDRAWETQY
V: TRBV5-1; J: TRBJ2-3; CDR3: ASRVVRTDTQY
V: TRBV7-9; J: TRBJ1-2; CDR3: ASSRESQDRKGHGYT
V: TRBV19; J: TRBJ2-2; CDR3: ASPGGTGELF
V: TRBV7-9; J: TRBJ2-2; CDR3: ASSGPGLNTGELF
V: TRBV7-9; J: TRBJ1-4; CDR3: ASSLVPEKLF
V: TRBV10-1; J: TRBJ2-4; CDR3: ASLWQVNIQY
V: TRBV10-2; J: TRBJ2-3; CDR3: ASSESLGLGTDTQY
V: TRBV5-1; J: TRBJ2-1; CDR3: ASSSGTTIHNEQF
V: TRBV9; J: TRBJ2-1; CDR3: ASSRTSAIYNEQF
V: TRBV27; J: TRBJ2-7; CDR3: ASTPGNSYEQY
V: TRBV6-5; J: TRBJ1-6; CDR3: ASSYSRSSNSPLH
V: TRBV18; J: TRBJ1-6; CDR3: ASSDRTRDNSPLH
V: TRBV11-2; J: TRBJ2-7; CDR3: ASSLGAGAYEQY
V: TRBV19; J: TRBJ1-5; CDR3: ASRNRDVGNQPQH
V: TRBV6-6; J: TRBJ2-1; CDR3: ASSRGLAGGFDEQF
V: TRBV2; J: TRBJ1-1; CDR3: ASREQGVRNTEAF
V: TRBV2; J: TRBJ2-7; CDR3: ASSEQGAYEQY
V: TRBV7-2; J: TRBJ2-7; CDR3: ASSLGGDYEQY
V: TRBV6-5; J: TRBJ1-1; CDR3: ASSRGGSVEAF
V: TRBV29-1; J: TRBJ2-1; CDR3: SVLTSGRPSEQF
V: TRBV5-1; J: TRBJ2-2; CDR3: ASSLDAGATGELF
V: TRBV11-3; J: TRBJ2-1; CDR3: ASSSGGSGGSSYNEQF
V: TRBV30; J: TRBJ1-6; CDR3: ACDRVHIGSPLH
V: TRBV27; J: TRBJ1-1; CDR3: ASSTPGHQNTEAF
V: TRBV7-9; J: TRBJ1-4; CDR3: ASSREEKLF
V: TRBV5-4; J: TRBJ1-6; CDR3: ASSSQGDNSPLH
V: TRBV27; J: TRBJ1-2; CDR3: ASSRQGYGYT
V: TRBV27; J: TRBJ1-5; CDR3: ASSPRQGFNQPQH
V: TRBV2; J: TRBJ2-7; CDR3: ASKSPRGGYEQY
V: TRBV6-5; J: TRBJ1-2; CDR3: ASSYGEQGGYGYT
V: TRBV5-1; J: TRBJ2-7; CDR3: ASSLSGTPLYEQY
V: TRBV6-6; J: TRBJ1-3; CDR3: ASSYESSGNTIY
V: TRBV9; J: TRBJ2-7; CDR3: ASSVASGRPREQY